This T cell receptor beta chain is from a study of quantifying T cell responses using KT2 cells. At the level of the study: cDNA was made from DNase-treated RNA using alpha and beta constant primers. The second PCR was a qPCR stopped at a predetermined fluorescence threshold.

A range of KT2-to-PBMC ratios was made using fixed PBMC numbers. Per germline, CDR1 SNHLY and CDR2 FYNNEI. The CDR3 spans 15 residues. The junction had 13 bases not matched to a gene; V was cut back by 7 bases and J by 10 bases. A single-stranded UMI oligo with SP2 sequence was ligated to cDNA 3' ends. An equimolar mix of RC1.1 and RC1.2 primed the beta chain across TRBC1 and TRBC2. TCRdb itself ran the UMI-ligation and nested PCR reads through MiXCR, one entry per CDR3 protein. Among around 35,000 distinct CDR3 sequences, approximately 10% were seen once, and the ten largest hold 8.5% to 10%. The chain combines TRBV2 with TRBJ1-6; 7 bases match TRBD1. Sequencing was done on a sample of PBMCs spiked with cells of the T cell clone KT2. The clonotype comes from a human donor. The CDR3 sequence: CASNRRQGGKSPLHF. The CDR3 coding sequence is TGTGCCAGCAATAGGCGACAGGGCGGGAAATCACCCCTCCACTTT.